The clone carrying this T cell receptor (beta chain) appeared once. The assay was immunoSEQ multiplex PCR, and TCRdb's table has in-frame clones only and misses some. The profile shows roughly 100,000 clones, approximately 82% of them singletons. CDR1 and CDR2 (germline): LGHNA, YNFKEQ. This CDR3 has 15 amino acids. V was clipped by 4 bases and J by 9 bases, with 19 bases between them. The data stem from a study of radiotherapy plus CTLA-4 blockade in lung cancer. The chain has TRBV4-2 and TRBJ2-1; possible D gene TRBD2, 6 bases. Sequencing was performed on peripheral blood, taken from a patient treated with radiotherapy plus ipilimumab. The sequence came from a human donor with non-small cell lung cancer that progressed on radiotherapy plus ipilimumab. The CDR3 here is CASSLGTDLNPEQFF. The DNA for the CDR3 is TGTGCCAGCAGCCTCGGGACTGATTTGAACCCTGAGCAGTTCTTC.